This passage covers 31 T cell receptor beta chains from one sample sequenced in a study of blood T cell repertoires in COVID-19. Measured with immunoSEQ multiplex PCR; TCRdb has only the in-frame clones, and not every one. The sample consists of approximately 300,000 clones, over 75% of them appearing once. Material for sequencing was PBMCs or T cells enriched from blood (not recorded which). The receptors come from a man aged 30-40 years who had recovered from COVID-19.

V gene TRBV6-5 combines with J gene TRBJ2-7; 11 nucleotides match TRBD2. The V gene end was trimmed by 4 bases and the J gene end by 5 bases; junction bases not matched to a gene: 4. The length of the CDR3 is 14 residues. Germline CDR1 is MNHEY and CDR2 is SVGAGI. The CDR3 reads CASSSLAGGDEQYF. The CDR3 DNA sequence: TGTGCCAGCAGTTCCCTAGCGGGAGGCGACGAGCAGTACTTC.

The rearrangement links TRBV7-8 to TRBJ2-1, with 7 bases lining up with TRBD2. Germline V lookup: CDR1 SGHVS, CDR2 FQNEAQ. This CDR3 comprises 19 residues. The ends lost 1 base at V and 0 bases at J; junction bases unmatched: 12. CDR3 sequence (DNA): TGTGCCAGCAGCTTAGTCCCGGGTGGCGGGAGAAGCTCCTACAATGAGCAGTTCTTC. This encodes CASSLVPGGGRSSYNEQFF.

To note about this clone: The junction departs from germline at one end; a sequencing error may be responsible. The chain uses TRBV5-4 and TRBJ2-7; 13 nucleotides line up with TRBD2. CDR1 and CDR2 (germline): SGHNT, YYREEE (reference sequence). The CDR3 totals 14 residues. The CDR3 protein is CASSTGLAGLKSSF. As DNA, the CDR3 is TGTGCCAGCAGCACGGGACTAGCGGGGTTAAAGTCTAGCTTC.

This rearrangement joins TRBV28 to TRBJ1-6; 7 bases are a match to TRBD1. This CDR3 comprises 15 residues. J was trimmed by 7 bases and V by 7 bases; bases with no gene match: 10. Per the germline V gene, CDR1 is MDHEN and CDR2 is SYDVKM. CDR3 DNA sequence: TGTGCCAGCACATATTCCGGGACAGAAAATTCACCCCTCCACTTT. Encoded protein: CASTYSGTENSPLHF.

The rearrangement joins TRBV19 to TRBJ1-3; TRBD1 matches at 7 bases. In germline, CDR1 is LNHDA, CDR2 SQIVND (reference sequence). J gave up 1 base and V 2 bases, and 5 bases lay outside the gene matches. This CDR3 has 16 residues. The CDR3 sequence: CASSILGTASGNTIYF. Here the CDR3 DNA reads TGTGCCAGTAGTATACTCGGGACAGCTTCTGGAAACACCATATATTTT.

The rearrangement joins TRBV19 to TRBJ1-1, with D possibly matching TRBD1 (6 bases). The V gene's germline CDR1 is LNHDA and CDR2 SQIVND (reference sequence). The CDR3 extends over 14 amino acids. V was clipped by 5 bases and J by 1 base, with 11 bases between them. The CDR3, as DNA: TGTGCCAGTAGTGCTCAACAGGGGAACACTGAAGCTTTCTTT. Translated: CASSAQQGNTEAFF.

The chain links TRBV11-2 to TRBJ1-2; tentatively, D is TRBD1 (5 bases). Deletions cut 1 base from V and 4 bases from J, with 10 bases between. Germline CDR1 SGHAT, CDR2 FQNNGV. The CDR3 runs to 14 residues. Written as DNA, the CDR3 is TGTGCCAGCAGCTTAGGGGGCGTTCGCTATGGCTACACCTTC. Translating gives CASSLGGVRYGYTF. Together with reference TRBV11-2 and TRBJ1-2, the CDR3 gives the full variable domain: EAGVAQSPRYKIIEKRQSVAFWCNPISGHATLYWYQQILGQGPKLLIQFQNNGVVDDSQLPKDRFSAERLKGVDSTLKIQPAKLEDSAVYLCASSLGGVRYGYTFGSGTRLTVV.

The chain is built from TRBV7-8 and TRBJ2-1; 9 nucleotides match TRBD1. The CDR3 totals 16 residues. V was pared by 4 bases and J by 2 bases, with 6 bases of the junction left unmatched. The V gene's germline CDR1 is SGHVS and CDR2 FQNEAQ. In DNA form, the CDR3 reads TGTGCCAGCAGCTCGCGACAGGGGGTTCCCTACAATGAGCAGTTCTTC. Protein sequence: CASSSRQGVPYNEQFF.

This chain links TRBV3-1 (or the pseudogene TRBV3-2) with TRBJ1-6, with 8 bases matching TRBD1. Trimming at V came to 3 bases and at J to 9 bases, leaving 4 bases not matched to a gene. CDR1 and CDR2 from the germline V gene are LGHDT and YNNKEL (reference sequence). The CDR3 length is 14 residues. In DNA, the CDR3 is TGTGCCAGCAGCCACGGACAGGGTATTTCACCCCTCCACTTT. Its translation is CASSHGQGISPLHF.

The chain employs TRBV7-9 and TRBJ2-7; the match to TRBD1 covers 7 bases. The V gene's germline CDR1 is SEHNR and CDR2 FQNEAQ (reference sequence). V lost 5 bases, J lost 4 bases, and 8 bases stayed unmatched. The CDR3 is made up of 14 amino acids. DNA for the CDR3: TGTGCCAGCAGCGCCAGGGACAGTGTGTACGAGCAGTACTTC. The encoded protein is CASSARDSVYEQYF.

The chain links TRBV4-1 to TRBJ1-5, with D tentatively TRBD1 (5 bases). This CDR3 region has 16 residues. CDR1 and CDR2 (germline): MGHRA, YSYEKL. With 0 bases removed from V and 7 bases from J, the gap between germline ends came to 16 bases. The CDR3 DNA sequence: TGCGCCAGCAGCCAAGAAGCAGGGCCCCGGGGGCAGCCCCAGCATTTT. This translates into CASSQEAGPRGQPQHF.

The chain recombines TRBV4-1 with TRBJ2-7; D may be TRBD1 (5 bases). The V gene lost 1 base and the J gene lost 2 bases, with 18 bases spanning the gap. This CDR3 has 17 amino acids. Germline CDR1 is MGHRA and CDR2 is YSYEKL. CDR3 in amino acids: CASSQVLVDQGPYEQYF. CDR3 bases: TGCGCCAGCAGCCAAGTTCTCGTCGACCAGGGTCCCTACGAGCAGTACTTC.

This clone occurred once. The DNA for the CDR3 is TGTGCCAGCAGTAACTGGAACACCGGGGAGCTGTTTTTT. Its translation is CASSNWNTGELFF. The chain is built from TRBV27 and TRBJ2-2; no definite D call. This CDR3 is built from 13 residues. Germline assignment: CDR1 MNHEY and CDR2 SMNVEV (reference sequence). Trimming shortened V by 5 bases and J by 1 base, and 5 bases separated the two germline ends.

The J gene is TRBJ1-4, the V gene TRBV7-9; 7 nucleotides match TRBD1. The V and J ends lost 4 bases and 2 bases, in that order; junction bases with no gene match: 7. This CDR3 comprises 16 residues. The germline V gene encodes CDR1 SEHNR and CDR2 FQNEAQ (reference sequence). The CDR3 protein is CASSSTTGVTNEKLFF. Written as DNA, the CDR3 is TGTGCCAGCAGCTCAACTACAGGGGTGACTAATGAAAAACTGTTTTTT.

The CDR3 sequence: CAIGGGGPTGELFF. The CDR3, as DNA: TGTGCCATCGGCGGCGGGGGGCCTACCGGGGAGCTGTTTTTT. The rearrangement uses TRBV10-3 and TRBJ2-2; TRBD2 aligns across 8 bases. CDR3 length: 14 residues. Germline-derived CDR1 and CDR2 are ENHRY and SYGVKD. V lost 8 bases, J lost 5 bases, and 7 bases stayed unmatched.

The chain carries TRBV15 and TRBJ1-2; tentatively, D is TRBD1 (5 bases). The CDR3 has 16 amino acids. CDR1 LNHNV and CDR2 YYDKDF come from the germline V gene (reference sequence). V was pared by 1 base and J by 4 bases, with 16 bases between. The CDR3 DNA reads as TGTGCCACCAGCAGAGCTGGGGCGAGACAGAGCTATGGCTACACCTTC. Amino acid sequence: CATSRAGARQSYGYTF.

V usage is TRBV19 and J usage is TRBJ1-2; D perhaps matches TRBD1 (6 bases). Germline lookup yields CDR1 LNHDA and CDR2 SQIVND (reference sequence). V lost 10 bases, J lost 1 base, and 13 bases lay in between. This CDR3 has 13 amino acids. This CDR3 reads CATTRGFNYGYTF. As DNA, the CDR3 is TGTGCCACTACCAGGGGTTTTAACTATGGCTACACCTTC.

Only one count was recorded for this clone. The gene calls are TRBV2 and TRBJ2-2, with TRBD2 as a possible D gene (6 bases). The CDR3 covers 14 residues. Trimming cost V 8 bases and J 5 bases, with 15 bases left between them. In germline, CDR1 is SNHLY, CDR2 FYNNEI. This CDR3 is CASLRDLPTGELFF. Here the CDR3 DNA reads TGTGCCAGCCTTAGGGACTTACCAACCGGGGAGCTGTTTTTT.

The V call is TRBV5-6, the J call TRBJ2-7, with 7 nucleotides matching TRBD1. This CDR3 spans 14 amino acids. The V gene end was trimmed by 5 bases and the J gene end by 3 bases; junction bases not matched to a gene: 8. Germline CDR1 reads SGHDT; CDR2 reads YYEEEE. CDR3: CASRRRDRVYEQYF. The CDR3 DNA reads TGTGCCAGCAGACGCCGAGACAGGGTCTACGAGCAGTACTTC.

The V gene is TRBV19, the J gene TRBJ2-7; no reliable D call. Germline CDR1 is LNHDA and CDR2 is SQIVND (reference sequence). Trimming shortened V by 5 bases and J by 0 bases, and 11 bases separated the two germline ends. The CDR3 covers 14 residues. The DNA of the CDR3 is TGTGCCAGTAGTGTGACACAGAGCTCCTACGAGCAGTACTTC. Translation: CASSVTQSSYEQYF.

The chain has TRBV13 and TRBJ2-2; 9 bases agree with TRBD1. V dropped 1 base and J dropped 5; count of bases not matched to a gene: 2. Germline V gives CDR1 PRHDT, CDR2 FYEKMQ (reference sequence). The CDR3 has 15 residues. The CDR3 loop reads CASSLATGGTGELFF. The CDR3 nucleotides read TGTGCCAGCAGCTTAGCGACAGGGGGGACCGGGGAGCTGTTTTTT.

This clone occurred a few times. The rearrangement uses TRBV7-9 and TRBJ2-5; no definite D call. Germline V gives CDR1 SEHNR, CDR2 FQNEAQ (reference sequence). Trimming took off 2 bases at V and 4 bases at J, with 11 bases between the two ends. The CDR3 consists of 14 residues. CDR3 bases: TGTGCCAGCAGCTTAATCGAGTCCGGAGAGACCCAGTACTTC. The encoded protein is CASSLIESGETQYF.

The chain recombines TRBV5-8 with TRBJ2-7; D may be TRBD1 (6 bases). The CDR3 is 14 residues long. Germline V gene data show CDR1 as SGHTS and CDR2 as YDEGEE. Trimming cost V 1 base and J 4 bases, with 12 bases left between them. CDR3 bases: TGTGCCAGCAGCTTGTGGGGGACACCATACGAGCAGTACTTC. Translated, it gives CASSLWGTPYEQYF.

The chain links TRBV28 to TRBJ2-1; 10 positions match TRBD2. This CDR3 has 15 residues. J lost 2 bases, V lost 3 bases, and 1 base had no gene match. Germline V lookup: CDR1 MDHEN, CDR2 SYDVKM. In nucleotides, the CDR3 is TGTGCCAGCAGTTTGCTAGCGGGGGCCTACAATGAGCAGTTCTTC. This translates into CASSLLAGAYNEQFF. Full variable domain (remainder filled in from reference TRBV28 and TRBJ2-1): DVKVTQSSRYLVKRTGEKVFLECVQDMDHENMFWYRQDPGLGLRLIYFSYDVKMKEKGDIPEGYSVSREKKERFSLILESASTNQTSMYLCASSLLAGAYNEQFFGPGTRLTVL.

The rearrangement joins TRBV7-2 to TRBJ1-5; D is ambiguous. Looked up from germline, CDR1 is SGHTA and CDR2 is FQGNSA. Trimming pared 4 bases from V and 3 bases from J, leaving 16 bases between. The CDR3 is 16 amino acids. CDR3 region: CASSSTGLYDNQPQHF. The CDR3 DNA reads TGTGCCAGCAGCTCTACCGGACTCTATGACAATCAGCCCCAGCATTTT.

This chain uses TRBV3-1 (or the pseudogene TRBV3-2) with TRBJ2-1; D might be TRBD1 (6 bases). V lost 1 base to trimming and J lost 5 bases, with 12 bases between them. Looked up from germline, CDR1 is LGHDT and CDR2 is YNNKEL (reference sequence). This CDR3 is 15 amino acids long. CDR3 in amino acids: CASSQVVTGHNEQFF. Here the CDR3 DNA reads TGTGCCAGCAGCCAAGTCGTGACAGGCCACAATGAGCAGTTCTTC.

This rearrangement joins TRBV15 to TRBJ1-2; 8 bases fit TRBD1. After removal of 6 bases from V and 3 bases from J, the junction contained 3 bases not matched to a gene. The CDR3 is made up of 13 amino acids. The V gene's germline CDR1 is LNHNV and CDR2 YYDKDF (reference sequence). CDR3 in amino acids: CATSDRGDYGYTF. DNA of the CDR3: TGTGCCACCAGTGACAGGGGTGACTATGGCTACACCTTC.

The CDR3 DNA is TGTGCCAGCAGCTCAGCTACGACAGGGGTGGATACGCAGTATTTT. It translates to CASSSATTGVDTQYF. The V call is TRBV7-2, the J call TRBJ2-3; 8 bases map to TRBD1. CDR3 length equals 15 residues. Unmatched junction bases numbered 9, after V lost 4 bases and J lost 6 bases. Germline V gives CDR1 SGHTA, CDR2 FQGNSA.

The chain carries TRBV3-1 (or the pseudogene TRBV3-2) and TRBJ2-7; 7 positions agree with TRBD2. V dropped 4 bases and J dropped 0; count of bases not matched to a gene: 15. The CDR3 totals 18 residues. CDR1 is LGHDT, CDR2 YNNKEL, per germline (reference sequence). This chain's CDR3 is CASSPVSRLGGSSYEQYF. The CDR3 DNA reads as TGTGCCAGCAGCCCAGTCAGTCGCCTGGGAGGGAGCTCCTACGAGCAGTACTTC.

The chain recombines TRBV5-1 with TRBJ2-1, with a tentative D call TRBD1 (5 bases). V lost 0 bases, J lost 7 bases, and 8 bases lay in between. The CDR3 is 13 residues long. Germline assignment: CDR1 SGHRS and CDR2 YFSETQ. In DNA, the CDR3 is TGCGCCAGCAGCTTGGCCACAGGTAATGAGCAGTTCTTC. It encodes CASSLATGNEQFF.

The rearrangement links TRBV12-5 to TRBJ2-7; D remains unclear. This CDR3 is 12 amino acids long. The germline V gene has CDR1 LGHNT and CDR2 FRNRAP. Deletions cut 7 bases from V and 6 bases from J, with 13 bases between. The CDR3 sequence: CASAIEALEQYF. The CDR3 bases are TGTGCTAGTGCCATCGAAGCACTCGAGCAGTACTTC.